This T cell receptor beta chain appears in the sequencing data of a study of cytomegalovirus exposure and HLA in healthy donors. Regarding the study as a whole: Later analysis suggested most CMV-associated TCR beta chains were HLA-restricted. The productive fraction for most TCR beta V segments was about 87% or about 30% in an earlier analysis.

As to this clone: Its antigen is not known. This specimen includes other DNA sequences encoding the same CDR3.

Germline V gene sequence: CDR1 MNHNS, CDR2 SASEGT. Trimming cost V 8 bases and J 3 bases, with 16 bases left between them. CDR3 length: 14 residues. Vbeta (60) and Jbeta (13) primers were used in the PCR. Sequencing used immunoSEQ multiplex PCR; TCRdb keeps in-frame clones, though not all of them. The top ten clones hold about 12% of a sample with tens of thousands of clones, more than 70% of them seen once. The rearrangement joins TRBV6-1 to TRBJ1-2, with D uncertain. Sample: PBMCs. The TCR was taken from a woman in her thirties or forties in good health and CMV-seropositive. The CDR3 DNA reads TGTGCCAGCCATGACTACGGGAGAGACTATGGCTACACCTTC. Its protein is CASHDYGRDYGYTF.